The following is a T cell receptor (beta chain) sequence with its context. A sample-barcoded 5' primer and a J-beta primer mix were used in a second PCR of roughly 7 to 12 cycles. Each cDNA molecule was tagged by a template-switch adaptor with 12 random nucleotides. TCRdb processed the 5' RACE reads anew with MiXCR; each CDR3 protein has one entry. The sample shows 600,000 to 900,000 distinct CDR3 sequences, roughly 24% of them seen only once. This CDR3 region has 13 residues. Per the germline V gene, CDR1 is SGHKS and CDR2 is YYEKEE (reference sequence). Trimming left V 1 base short and J 3 bases short, with 7 bases between. The data belong to a study of blood T cells in healthy people across ages. Healthy Russian Caucasian donors spanned ages about 6 to 100 years. Separately, the same data were catalogued under a study of T cells of mothers and their children. That source adds: When the second PCR was run, its M1S primer added sample barcodes and 2-4 random nucleotides.

The specimen was blood. The receptor comes from a boy aged 10-17 years in good health. The chain couples TRBV5-5 to TRBJ1-2; D is uncertain. CDR3 residues: CASSLTLHYGYTF. CDR3 DNA sequence: TGTGCCAGCAGCTTGACTCTTCACTATGGCTACACCTTC.